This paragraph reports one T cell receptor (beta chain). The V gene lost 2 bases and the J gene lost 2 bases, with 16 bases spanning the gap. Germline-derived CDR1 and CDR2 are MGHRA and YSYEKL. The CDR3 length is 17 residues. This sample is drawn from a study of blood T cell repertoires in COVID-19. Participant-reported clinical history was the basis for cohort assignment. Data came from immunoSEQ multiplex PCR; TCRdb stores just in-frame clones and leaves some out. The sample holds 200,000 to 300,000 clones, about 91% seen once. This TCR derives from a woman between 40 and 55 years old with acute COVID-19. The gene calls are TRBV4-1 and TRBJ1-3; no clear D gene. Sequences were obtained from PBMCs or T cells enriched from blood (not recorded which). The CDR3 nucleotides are TGCGCCAGCAGCCAATCCCGAGGCGGATCCGCTGGAAACACCATATATTTT. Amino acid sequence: CASSQSRGGSAGNTIYF.